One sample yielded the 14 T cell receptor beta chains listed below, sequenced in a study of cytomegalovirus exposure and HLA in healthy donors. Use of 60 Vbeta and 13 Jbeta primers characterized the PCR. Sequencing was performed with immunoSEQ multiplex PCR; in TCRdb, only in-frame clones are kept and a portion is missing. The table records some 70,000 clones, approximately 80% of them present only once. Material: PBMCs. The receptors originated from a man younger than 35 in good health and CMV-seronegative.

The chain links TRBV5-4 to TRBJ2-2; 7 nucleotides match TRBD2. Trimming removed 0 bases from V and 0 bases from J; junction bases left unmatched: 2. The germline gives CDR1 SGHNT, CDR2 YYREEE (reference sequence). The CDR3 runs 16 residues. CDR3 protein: CASSLEGGANTGELFF. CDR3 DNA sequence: TGTGCCAGCAGCTTGGAGGGAGGGGCGAACACCGGGGAGCTGTTTTTT.

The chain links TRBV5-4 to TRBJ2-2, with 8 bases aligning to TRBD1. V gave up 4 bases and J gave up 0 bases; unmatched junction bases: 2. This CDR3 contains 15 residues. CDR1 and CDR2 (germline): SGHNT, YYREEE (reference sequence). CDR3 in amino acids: CASSLDRANTGELFF. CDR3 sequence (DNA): TGTGCCAGCAGCCTGGACAGGGCGAACACCGGGGAGCTGTTTTTT.

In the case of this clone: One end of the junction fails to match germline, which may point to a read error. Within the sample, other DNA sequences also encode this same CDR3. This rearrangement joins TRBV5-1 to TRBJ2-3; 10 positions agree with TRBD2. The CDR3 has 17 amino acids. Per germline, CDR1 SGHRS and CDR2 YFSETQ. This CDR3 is CASSSEYKRGGTDTQYF. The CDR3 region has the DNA TGCGCCAGCAGCTCCGAGTACAAGCGGGGGGGCACGGATACGCAGTATTTT.

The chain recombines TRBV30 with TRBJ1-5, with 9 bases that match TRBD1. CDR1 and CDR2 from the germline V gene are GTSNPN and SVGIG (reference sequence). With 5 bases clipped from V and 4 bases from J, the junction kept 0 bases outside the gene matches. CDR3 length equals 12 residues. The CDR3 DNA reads TGTGCCTGGGACAGGGGGAATCAGCCCCAGCATTTT. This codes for CAWDRGNQPQHF.

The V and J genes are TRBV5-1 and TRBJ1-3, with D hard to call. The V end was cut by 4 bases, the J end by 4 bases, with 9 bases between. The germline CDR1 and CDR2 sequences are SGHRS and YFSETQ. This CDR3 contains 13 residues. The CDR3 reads CASSHDTGNTIYF. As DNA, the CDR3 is TGCGCCAGCAGCCATGACACAGGAAACACCATATATTTT.

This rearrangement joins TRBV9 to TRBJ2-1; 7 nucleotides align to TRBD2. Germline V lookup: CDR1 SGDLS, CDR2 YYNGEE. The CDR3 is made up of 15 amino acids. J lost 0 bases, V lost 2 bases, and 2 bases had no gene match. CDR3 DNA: TGTGCCAGCAGCGTCTCGGGGGGCTCCTACAATGAGCAGTTCTTC. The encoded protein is CASSVSGGSYNEQFF.

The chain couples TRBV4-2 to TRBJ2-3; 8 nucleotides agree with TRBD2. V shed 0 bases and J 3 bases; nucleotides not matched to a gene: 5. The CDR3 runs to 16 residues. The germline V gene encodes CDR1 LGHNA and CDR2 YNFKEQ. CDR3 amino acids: CASSQDAGLATDTQYF. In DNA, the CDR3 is TGTGCCAGCAGCCAAGACGCAGGACTAGCAACAGATACGCAGTATTTT.

The CDR3 spells CASSAVRGMGPLEQYF. CDR3 nucleotide sequence: TGTGCCAGCAGCGCGGTCAGGGGTATGGGCCCCCTGGAGCAGTACTTC. The gene calls are TRBV11-2 and TRBJ2-7; tentative D call: TRBD1 (6 bases). The CDR3 is made up of 16 amino acids. V lost 5 bases and J lost 7, with 24 bases in between. The germline V gene encodes CDR1 SGHAT and CDR2 FQNNGV.

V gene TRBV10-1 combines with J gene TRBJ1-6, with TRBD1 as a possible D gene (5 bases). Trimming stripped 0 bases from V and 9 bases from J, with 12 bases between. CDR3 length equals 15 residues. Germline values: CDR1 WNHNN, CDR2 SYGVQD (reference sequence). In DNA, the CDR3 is TGCGCCAGCAGTGAGTCCGGGGACTCGGGTTCACCCCTCCACTTT. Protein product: CASSESGDSGSPLHF.

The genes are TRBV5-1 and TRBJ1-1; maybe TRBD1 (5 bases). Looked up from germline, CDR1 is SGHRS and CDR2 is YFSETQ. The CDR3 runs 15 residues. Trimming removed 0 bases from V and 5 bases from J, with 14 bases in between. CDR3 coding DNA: TGCGCCAGCAGCTTGGGGCAGCGCGGGGGGACTGAAGCTTTCTTT. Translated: CASSLGQRGGTEAFF.

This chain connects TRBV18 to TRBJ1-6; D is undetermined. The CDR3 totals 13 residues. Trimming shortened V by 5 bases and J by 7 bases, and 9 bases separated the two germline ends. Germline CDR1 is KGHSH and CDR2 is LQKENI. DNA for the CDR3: TGTGCCAGCTCAGGAGAGAAGAATTCACCCCTCCACTTT. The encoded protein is CASSGEKNSPLHF.

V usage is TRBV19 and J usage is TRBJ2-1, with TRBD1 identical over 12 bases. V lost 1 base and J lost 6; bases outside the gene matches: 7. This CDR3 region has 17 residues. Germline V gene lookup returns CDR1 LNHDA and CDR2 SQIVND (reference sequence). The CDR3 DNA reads TGTGCCAGTAGTATAGTTATGGGACAGGGGGCCAGCAATGAGCAGTTCTTC. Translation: CASSIVMGQGASNEQFF.

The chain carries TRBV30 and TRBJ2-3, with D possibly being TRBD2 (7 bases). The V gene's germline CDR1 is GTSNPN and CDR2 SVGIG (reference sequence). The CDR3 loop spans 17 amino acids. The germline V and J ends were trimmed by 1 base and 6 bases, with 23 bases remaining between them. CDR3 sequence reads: CAWSGRPLPGGGDTQYF. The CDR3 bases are TGTGCCTGGAGTGGACGGCCCCTCCCGGGGGGCGGGGATACGCAGTATTTT.

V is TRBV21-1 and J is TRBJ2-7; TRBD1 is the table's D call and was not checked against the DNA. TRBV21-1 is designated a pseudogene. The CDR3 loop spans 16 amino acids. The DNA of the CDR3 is TGTGCCAGCAGCAAGGGTCGTCCTGGGGCCGCTTACGAGCAGTACGTC. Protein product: CASSKGRPGAAYEQYV.